This T cell receptor beta chain derives from a study of Graves' ophthalmopathy and Graves' hyperthyroidism. Broader study findings: Most expanded clonotypes in thyroid above 0.001 frequency also showed up in blood.

From RNA, the CDR3 regions of TCR beta chains were amplified and sequenced. HTBI primers served in a first-round RT-PCR, which a second-round multiplex PCR followed. TCRdb independently ran MiXCR on the multiplex PCR reads; one entry per CDR3 protein. The sample holds about 210,000 distinct CDR3 sequences, less than 30% seen once. Disease in donors with ophthalmopathy had moderate-to-severe activity, CAS ≥3, NOSPECS ≥4 and under 3 months' duration. Establishment of the diagnosis relied upon clinical symptoms, serum thyroxine, TRAb, thyroid ultrasound and orbital computed tomography. Regarding this clonotype: What it recognizes is unknown. Possible read error: a much larger clone is one base away.

Trimming took 2 bases from V and 8 from J; bases not matched to a gene: 9. This CDR3 comprises 15 residues. Germline lookup yields CDR1 MGHRA and CDR2 YSYEKL. The chain carries TRBV4-1 and TRBJ2-4, with 7 nucleotides matching TRBD1. The TCR originated in a man aged 50-60 years with Graves' ophthalmopathy. Sample: peripheral blood. The CDR3 nucleotides are TGCGCCAGCAGCCAACACGACAGGGATGGGGACATTCAGTACTTC. Translated: CASSQHDRDGDIQYF.